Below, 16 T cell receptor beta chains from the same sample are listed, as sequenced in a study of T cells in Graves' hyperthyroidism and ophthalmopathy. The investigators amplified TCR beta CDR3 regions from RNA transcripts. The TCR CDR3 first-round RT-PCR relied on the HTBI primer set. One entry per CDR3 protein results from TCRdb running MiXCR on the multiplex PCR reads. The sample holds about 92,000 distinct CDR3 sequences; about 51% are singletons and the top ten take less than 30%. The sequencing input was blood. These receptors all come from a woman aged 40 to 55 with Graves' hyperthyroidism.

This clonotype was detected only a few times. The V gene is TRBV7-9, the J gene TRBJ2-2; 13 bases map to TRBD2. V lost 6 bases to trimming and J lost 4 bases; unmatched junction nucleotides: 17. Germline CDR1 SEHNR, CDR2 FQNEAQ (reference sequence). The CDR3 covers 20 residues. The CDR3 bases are TGTGCCAGCAGACTAAAACCGGGACTAGCGGGACTGTCGGCCACCGGGGAGCTGTTTTTT. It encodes CASRLKPGLAGLSATGELFF.

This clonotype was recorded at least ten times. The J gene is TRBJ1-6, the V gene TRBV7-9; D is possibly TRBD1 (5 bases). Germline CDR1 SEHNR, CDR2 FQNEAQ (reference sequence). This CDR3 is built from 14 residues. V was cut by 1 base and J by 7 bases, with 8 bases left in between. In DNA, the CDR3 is TGTGCCAGCAGCTTAGAGGGGCAGAATTCACCCCTCCACTTT. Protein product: CASSLEGQNSPLHF.

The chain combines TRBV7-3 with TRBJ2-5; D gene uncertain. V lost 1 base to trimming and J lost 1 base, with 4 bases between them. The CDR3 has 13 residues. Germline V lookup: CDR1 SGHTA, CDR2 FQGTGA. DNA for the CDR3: TGTGCCAGCAGCTTAAACTTCCAAGAGACCCAGTACTTC. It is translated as CASSLNFQETQYF. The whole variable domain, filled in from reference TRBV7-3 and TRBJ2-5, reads GAGVSQTPSNKVTEKGKYVELRCDPISGHTALYWYRQSLGQGPEFLIYFQGTGAADDSGLPNDRFFAVRPEGSVSTLKIQRTERGDSAVYLCASSLNFQETQYFGPGTRLLVL.

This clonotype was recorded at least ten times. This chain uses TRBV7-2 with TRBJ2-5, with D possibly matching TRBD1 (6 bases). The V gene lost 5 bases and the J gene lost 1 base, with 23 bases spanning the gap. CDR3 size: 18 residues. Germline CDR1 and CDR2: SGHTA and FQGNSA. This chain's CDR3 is CASSQIGGRTRPQETQYF. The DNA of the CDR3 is TGTGCCAGCAGCCAGATTGGGGGCAGGACAAGGCCCCAAGAGACCCAGTACTTC.

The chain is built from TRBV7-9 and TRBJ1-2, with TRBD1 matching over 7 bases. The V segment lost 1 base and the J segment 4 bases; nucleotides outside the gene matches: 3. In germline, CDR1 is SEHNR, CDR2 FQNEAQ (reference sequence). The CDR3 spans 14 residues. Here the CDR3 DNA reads TGTGCCAGCAGCTTAGGGGACAGACTCTATGGCTACACCTTC. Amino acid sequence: CASSLGDRLYGYTF.

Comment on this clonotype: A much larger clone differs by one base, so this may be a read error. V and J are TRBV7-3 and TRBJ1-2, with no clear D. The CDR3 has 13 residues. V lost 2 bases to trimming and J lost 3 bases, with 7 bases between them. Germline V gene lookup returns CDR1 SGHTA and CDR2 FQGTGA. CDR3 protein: CASSLGPHYGYTF. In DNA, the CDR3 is TGTGCCAGCAGCTTAGGGCCGCACTATGGCTACACCTTC.

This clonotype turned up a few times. The DNA for the CDR3 is TGTGCCAGCAGCCAAGGTCGACAGGGGTTAGGTGGAAACACCATATATTTT. Its protein product is CASSQGRQGLGGNTIYF. The chain links TRBV9 to TRBJ1-3; 8 bases match TRBD1. V dropped 4 bases and J dropped 3; count of bases not matched to a gene: 12. The length of the CDR3 is 17 residues. Germline V gives CDR1 SGDLS, CDR2 YYNGEE.

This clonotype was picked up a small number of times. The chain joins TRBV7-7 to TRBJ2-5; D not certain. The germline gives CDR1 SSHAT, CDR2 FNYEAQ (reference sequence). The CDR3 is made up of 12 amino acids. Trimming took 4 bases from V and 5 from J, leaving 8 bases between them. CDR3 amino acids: CASSSGAETQYF. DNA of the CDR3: TGTGCCAGCAGCTCCGGAGCGGAGACCCAGTACTTC.

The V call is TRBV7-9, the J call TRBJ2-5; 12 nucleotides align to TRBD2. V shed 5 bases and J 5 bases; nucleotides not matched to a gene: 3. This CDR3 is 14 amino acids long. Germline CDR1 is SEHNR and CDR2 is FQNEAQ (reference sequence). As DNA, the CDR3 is TGTGCCAGCAGCCCGACTAGCGGGAGTGAGACCCAGTACTTC. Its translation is CASSPTSGSETQYF.

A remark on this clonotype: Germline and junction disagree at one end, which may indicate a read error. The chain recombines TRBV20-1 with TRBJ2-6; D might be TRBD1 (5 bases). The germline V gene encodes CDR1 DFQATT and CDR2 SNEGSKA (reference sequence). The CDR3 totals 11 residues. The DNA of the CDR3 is TGCAGTGCTAGAAGACAGAACACTGAAGCTTTC. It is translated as CSARRQNTEAF.

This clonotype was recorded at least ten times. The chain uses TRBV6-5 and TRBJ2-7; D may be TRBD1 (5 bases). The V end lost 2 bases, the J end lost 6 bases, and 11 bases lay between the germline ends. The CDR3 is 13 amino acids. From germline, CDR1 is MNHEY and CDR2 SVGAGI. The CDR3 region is CASSYPDTLEQYF. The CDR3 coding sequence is TGTGCCAGCAGTTACCCGGACACCCTCGAGCAGTACTTC.

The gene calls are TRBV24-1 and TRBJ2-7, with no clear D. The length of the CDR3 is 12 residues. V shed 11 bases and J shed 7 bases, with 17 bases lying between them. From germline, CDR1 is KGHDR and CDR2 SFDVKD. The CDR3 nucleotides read TGTGCCAGCGCATCAGCTGTCCGGGAGCAGTACTTC. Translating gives CASASAVREQYF.

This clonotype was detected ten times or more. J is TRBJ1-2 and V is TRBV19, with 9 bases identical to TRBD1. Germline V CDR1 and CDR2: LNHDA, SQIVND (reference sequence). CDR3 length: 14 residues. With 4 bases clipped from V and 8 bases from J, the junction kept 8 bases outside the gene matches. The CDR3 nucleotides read TGTGCCAGTAGTACCCCCGGACAGGGGAAAGGCTACACCTTC. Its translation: CASSTPGQGKGYTF.

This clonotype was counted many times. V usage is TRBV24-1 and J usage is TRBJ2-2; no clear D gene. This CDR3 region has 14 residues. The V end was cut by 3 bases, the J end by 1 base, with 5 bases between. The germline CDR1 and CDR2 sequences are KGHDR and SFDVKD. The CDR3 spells CATSDGKNTGELFF. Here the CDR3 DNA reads TGTGCCACCAGTGATGGGAAGAACACCGGGGAGCTGTTTTTT.

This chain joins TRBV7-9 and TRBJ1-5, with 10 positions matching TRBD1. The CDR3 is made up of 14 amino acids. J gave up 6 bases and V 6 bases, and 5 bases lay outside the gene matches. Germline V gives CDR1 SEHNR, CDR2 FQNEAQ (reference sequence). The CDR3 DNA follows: TGTGCCAGCAGAAGACAGGGGGCAGCTCAGCCCCAGCATTTT. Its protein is CASRRQGAAQPQHF. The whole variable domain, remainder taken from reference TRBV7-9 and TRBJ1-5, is DTGVSQNPRHKITKRGQNVTFRCDPISEHNRLYWYRQTLGQGPEFLTYFQNEAQLEKSRLLSDRFSAERPKGSFSTLEIQRTEQGDSAMYLCASRRQGAAQPQHFGDGTRLSIL.

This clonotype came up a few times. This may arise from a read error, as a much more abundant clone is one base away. The CDR3 DNA reads TGTGCCACGGAATCAGGGGCCAACGTCCTGACTTTC. It yields the protein CATESGANVLTF. This sequence joins TRBV28 and TRBJ2-6, with unresolved D. CDR3 length equals 12 residues. Between the trimmed V and J ends, which lost 10 bases and 4 bases, there was a span of 8 bases. CDR1 is MDHEN and CDR2 is SYDVKM in the germline V gene.